The next 27 T cell receptor beta chains were all read from a single sample in a study of EBV T-cell therapy then PD-1 blockade in nasopharyngeal carcinoma. Treatment meaning: AdE1-LMPpoly-expanded autologous EBV-specific T-cell therapy followed by anti-PD-1 nivolumab. What these receptors recognize is not known. The protocol was immunoSEQ multiplex PCR, while the TCRdb copy is restricted to in-frame clones and leaves out a portion. The repertoire holds about 14,000 clones, with about 85% as singletons. The input for sequencing was CD8+ T cells from blood, taken around day 100 from a patient whose treatment included autologous EBV-specific T cells and nivolumab. The receptors derive from a man in his forties with nasopharyngeal carcinoma.

The rearrangement uses TRBV5-1 and TRBJ2-7; D call uncertain. In germline, CDR1 is SGHRS, CDR2 YFSETQ. Trimming removed 1 base at V and 5 bases at J, with 16 bases between. This CDR3 has 15 amino acids. The CDR3, as DNA: TGCGCCAGCAGCTTGAGGGAAAGGTTCTTCGACGAGCAGTACTTC. It translates to CASSLRERFFDEQYF.

The chain uses TRBV28 and TRBJ1-1, with no clear D. CDR1 is MDHEN and CDR2 is SYDVKM in the germline V gene. The CDR3 loop spans 16 amino acids. Trimming pared 7 bases from V and 1 base from J, leaving 19 bases between. CDR3 sequence: CASTSTGLRGNTEAFF. As DNA, the CDR3 is TGTGCCAGCACCTCTACGGGATTACGGGGGAACACTGAAGCTTTCTTT.

V and J are TRBV7-2 and TRBJ2-1; perhaps D is TRBD1 or TRBD2 (5 bases each). V shed 3 bases and J shed 4 bases, with 7 bases lying between them. Germline CDR1 reads SGHTA; CDR2 reads FQGNSA. CDR3 length equals 13 residues. The CDR3 DNA reads TGTGCCAGCAGCTTTGGGGGTTACAATGAGCAGTTCTTC. The encoded protein is CASSFGGYNEQFF.

This clone was observed a single time. This chain uses TRBV28 with TRBJ2-2, with D tentatively TRBD1 (6 bases). The CDR3 totals 15 residues. V lost 3 bases to trimming and J lost 2 bases, with 10 bases between them. Looked up from germline, CDR1 is MDHEN and CDR2 is SYDVKM. The DNA for the CDR3 is TGTGCCAGCAGTTTCCGGACAGTTAACACCGGGGAGCTGTTTTTT. Encoded protein: CASSFRTVNTGELFF.

The chain couples TRBV7-9 to TRBJ2-7; 8 bases fit TRBD1. This CDR3 contains 16 residues. The junction had 6 bases not matched to a gene; V was cut back by 1 base and J by 1 base. CDR1 and CDR2 from the germline V gene are SEHNR and FQNEAQ (reference sequence). CDR3 in amino acids: CASSLGGQGLSYEQYF. CDR3 nucleotides: TGTGCCAGCAGCTTAGGCGGACAGGGTTTATCCTACGAGCAGTACTTC.

This clone showed up just a few times. The V and J genes are TRBV5-1 and TRBJ1-2; D remains unclear. This CDR3 is 14 amino acids long. Germline CDR1 and CDR2: SGHRS and YFSETQ. V lost 0 bases and J lost 3, with 9 bases in between. CDR3 coding DNA: TGCGCCAGCAGCTTGGCCGCAGCATACTATGGCTACACCTTC. Residues: CASSLAAAYYGYTF. The full variable domain, with the rest looked up from reference TRBV5-1 and TRBJ1-2, is KAGVTQTPRYLIKTRGQQVTLSCSPISGHRSVSWYQQTPGQGLQFLFEYFSETQRNKGNFPGRFSGRQFSNSRSEMNVSTLELGDSALYLCASSLAAAYYGYTFGSGTRLTVV.

The gene calls are TRBV5-1 and TRBJ2-1; D is uncertain. CDR3 size: 11 residues. Trimming shortened V by 4 bases and J by 6 bases, and 5 bases separated the two germline ends. Germline V gives CDR1 SGHRS, CDR2 YFSETQ. The CDR3 reads CASSTSNEQFF. CDR3 sequence (DNA): TGCGCCAGCAGCACCAGCAATGAGCAGTTCTTC.

The V call is TRBV6-4, the J call TRBJ1-1; the match to TRBD1 covers 10 bases. The CDR3 has 16 amino acids. The V gene end was trimmed by 5 bases and the J gene end by 0 bases; junction bases not matched to a gene: 6. The germline V gene encodes CDR1 MRHNA and CDR2 SNTAGT. The CDR3 sequence: CASSRGTGVLNTEAFF. In DNA, the CDR3 is TGTGCCAGCAGTCGCGGGACAGGGGTTCTGAACACTGAAGCTTTCTTT.

This sequence joins TRBV27 and TRBJ2-7; TRBD2 agrees at 11 bases. The length of the CDR3 is 16 residues. J lost 5 bases, V lost 2 bases, and 8 bases had no gene match. CDR1 and CDR2 (germline): MNHEY, SMNVEV (reference sequence). CDR3: CASSLKVAGGPHEQYF. CDR3 sequence (DNA): TGTGCCAGCAGTTTAAAGGTAGCGGGGGGGCCCCACGAGCAGTACTTC.

The chain is built from TRBV7-9 and TRBJ1-1, with 7 positions matching TRBD1. The V segment lost 5 bases and the J segment 3 bases; nucleotides outside the gene matches: 6. CDR1 is SEHNR and CDR2 is FQNEAQ in the germline V gene (reference sequence). The CDR3 extends over 14 amino acids. The CDR3 reads CASSPDRVYTEAFF. In nucleotides, the CDR3 is TGTGCCAGCAGCCCAGACAGGGTGTACACTGAAGCTTTCTTT.

This chain links TRBV18 with TRBJ2-2, with D possibly TRBD2 on 5 matching bases. The V gene lost 3 bases and the J gene lost 2 bases, with 10 bases spanning the gap. The CDR3 runs to 15 residues. Germline V gene lookup returns CDR1 KGHSH and CDR2 LQKENI. CDR3 nucleotide sequence: TGTGCCAGCTCACCTAGGACTTTAAACACCGGGGAGCTGTTTTTT. It specifies CASSPRTLNTGELFF.

V gene TRBV7-9 combines with J gene TRBJ1-1; maybe TRBD1 (5 bases). Per germline, CDR1 SEHNR and CDR2 FQNEAQ (reference sequence). This CDR3 has 13 amino acids. Between the trimmed V and J ends, which lost 1 base and 6 bases, there was a span of 9 bases. CDR3 in DNA: TGTGCCAGCAGCTTAGAGGGACGGTCTGAAGCTTTCTTT. It is translated as CASSLEGRSEAFF.

Written as DNA, the CDR3 is TGTGCCAGCAGCCCGGCAGGGACAGTACGCCCAGATACGCAGTATTTT. Its protein product is CASSPAGTVRPDTQYF. The rearrangement joins TRBV5-4 to TRBJ2-3, with 7 nucleotides matching TRBD1. This CDR3 spans 16 amino acids. V dropped 4 bases and J dropped 4; count of bases not matched to a gene: 12. Germline CDR1 and CDR2: SGHNT and YYREEE (reference sequence).

This sequence joins TRBV4-3 and TRBJ1-1; no clear D. The CDR3 totals 13 residues. CDR1 LGHNA and CDR2 YSLEER come from the germline V gene. The germline V and J ends were trimmed by 3 bases and 6 bases, with 11 bases remaining between them. For the CDR3, the DNA is TGCGCCAGCAGCCAGGGTGAGGTGGCTGAAGCTTTCTTT. The encoded protein is CASSQGEVAEAFF.

The CDR3 spells CASSSVPLQGIYGYTF. In DNA, the CDR3 is TGCGCCAGCAGCTCAGTCCCCCTCCAGGGGATCTATGGCTACACCTTC. The chain uses TRBV5-1 and TRBJ1-2; perhaps TRBD1 as D (6 bases). Germline CDR1 reads SGHRS; CDR2 reads YFSETQ. The CDR3 runs 16 residues. Deletions cut 3 bases from V and 4 bases from J, with 19 bases between.

The chain employs TRBV12-3 or TRBV12-4 and TRBJ1-1, with D hard to call. This CDR3 is 13 amino acids long. Trimming removed 0 bases at V and 1 base at J, with 3 bases between. CDR3 coding DNA: TGTGCCAGCAGTTTAGCCGGGAACACTGAAGCTTTCTTT. This encodes CASSLAGNTEAFF.

The chain carries TRBV7-2 and TRBJ2-1; 7 bases agree with TRBD1. V lost 2 bases to trimming and J lost 7 bases; unmatched junction nucleotides: 5. CDR3 length: 14 residues. CDR1 is SGHTA, CDR2 FQGNSA, per germline. The CDR3: CASSLLDRSNEQFF. CDR3 sequence (DNA): TGTGCCAGCAGCTTACTGGACAGGTCAAATGAGCAGTTCTTC.

This rearrangement joins TRBV6-5 to TRBJ2-7; D is unclear. Germline V gene lookup returns CDR1 MNHEY and CDR2 SVGAGI. Trimming left V 2 bases short and J 3 bases short, with 8 bases between. The CDR3 extends over 13 amino acids. The CDR3 region has the DNA TGTGCCAGCAGTTACCTAAACAACTACGAGCAGTACTTC. Protein sequence: CASSYLNNYEQYF.

The chain recombines TRBV3-1 (or the pseudogene TRBV3-2) with TRBJ2-7; a possible D gene is TRBD2 (5 bases). Looked up from germline, CDR1 is LGHDT and CDR2 is YNNKEL (reference sequence). CDR3 length: 11 amino acids. The V and J ends lost 4 bases and 7 bases respectively, with 8 bases between them. The CDR3 coding sequence is TGTGCCAGCAGCCCCGGACTTGAGCAGTACTTC. Its protein product is CASSPGLEQYF.

This chain links TRBV9 with TRBJ1-1, with D hard to call. Germline V gene sequence: CDR1 SGDLS, CDR2 YYNGEE. Trimming took off 1 base at V and 0 bases at J, with 7 bases between the two ends. This CDR3 spans 14 amino acids. CDR3 DNA: TGTGCCAGCAGCGTACAGAGGATGAACACTGAAGCTTTCTTT. The encoded protein is CASSVQRMNTEAFF.

The chain recombines TRBV2 with TRBJ2-1; a weak D match, TRBD1 (6 bases). The germline V and J ends were trimmed by 4 bases and 8 bases, with 15 bases remaining between them. The CDR3 sequence is 14 residues long. The germline gives CDR1 SNHLY, CDR2 FYNNEI. DNA for the CDR3: TGTGCCAGCAGTGTTGGGACACCGGATGATGAGCAGTTCTTC. Translation gives CASSVGTPDDEQFF.

The CDR3, as DNA: TGTGCCAGCAGGTGGATGTTCGGAAACACCATATATTTT. It yields the protein CASRWMFGNTIYF. The rearrangement joins TRBV28 to TRBJ1-3, with D uncertain. V lost 6 bases and J 4 bases, leaving 10 bases between the germline ends. Germline lookup yields CDR1 MDHEN and CDR2 SYDVKM. This CDR3 is built from 13 residues.

The genes are TRBV27 and TRBJ2-7; D call uncertain. Trimming removed 5 bases at V and 1 base at J, with 12 bases between. The V gene's germline CDR1 is MNHEY and CDR2 SMNVEV (reference sequence). This CDR3 has 14 amino acids. CDR3 residues: CASSLGRSSYEQYF. The CDR3 DNA follows: TGTGCCAGCAGTCTGGGCAGGAGTTCCTACGAGCAGTACTTC.

J is TRBJ2-3 and V is TRBV24-1; D tentatively fits TRBD1 or TRBD2 (5 bases each). The CDR3 length is 13 residues. V lost 5 bases and J 3 bases, leaving 8 bases between the germline ends. Germline CDR1 is KGHDR and CDR2 is SFDVKD. The CDR3 sequence is CATSGEGTDTQYF. For the CDR3, the DNA is TGTGCCACCAGTGGAGAGGGGACAGATACGCAGTATTTT.

With respect to this clone: Other DNA sequences in the same sample also yield this CDR3. The gene calls are TRBV6-6 and TRBJ1-5; the match to TRBD1 covers 8 bases. V gave up 9 bases and J gave up 1 base; unmatched junction bases: 5. Per the germline V gene, CDR1 is MNHNY and CDR2 is SVGAGI (reference sequence). The CDR3 consists of 14 residues. CDR3 protein: CASNDRGSNQPQHF. The CDR3, as DNA: TGTGCCAGTAATGACAGGGGAAGCAATCAGCCCCAGCATTTT.

The chain carries TRBV29-1 and TRBJ2-7; D is unclear. Germline-derived CDR1 and CDR2 are SQVTM and ANQGSEA. The CDR3 loop spans 12 amino acids. The ends were cut back, 5 bases at V and 3 bases at J, with 11 bases in the middle. CDR3 bases: TGCAGCGTTAGAGGACGGCACTACGAGCAGTACTTC. Translated: CSVRGRHYEQYF.

The chain employs TRBV7-2 and TRBJ2-5; TRBD1 aligns across 12 bases. Germline CDR1 SGHTA, CDR2 FQGNSA. V gave up 7 bases and J gave up 6 bases; unmatched junction bases: 9. The CDR3 totals 15 residues. The CDR3 nucleotides are TGTGCCAGCAACCCGGGACAGGGGGCCCCAAAGACCCAGTACTTC. Protein product: CASNPGQGAPKTQYF.